These 29 T cell receptor beta chains originate from one sample sequenced in a study of T cell responses to AZD1222 COVID-19 vaccine. The method was immunoSEQ multiplex PCR; TCRdb's version includes in-frame clones alone and lacks a portion of them. This table has about 89,000 clones, approximately 91% appearing once. The starting material was peripheral blood, obtained 28 days after the second AZD1222 dose. These receptors all stem from an adult who received the AZD1222 COVID-19 vaccine.

V usage is TRBV18 and J usage is TRBJ2-1; D remains unclear. The germline V gene has CDR1 KGHSH and CDR2 LQKENI. V lost 2 bases to trimming and J lost 15 bases, with 20 bases between them. The CDR3 contains 14 residues. The CDR3 DNA reads TGTGCCAGCTCACCAGTAACAGAGGACCGGCTCCGGTTCTTC. Its protein product is CASSPVTEDRLRFF. The full variable domain, rest sourced from reference TRBV18 and TRBJ2-1, is NAGVMQNPRHLVRRRGQEARLRCSPMKGHSHVYWYRQLPEEGLKFMVYLQKENIIDESGMPKERFSAEFPKEGPSILRIQQVVRGDSAAYFCASSPVTEDRLRFFGPGTRLTVL.

This clone was detected only once. The chain is built from TRBV7-8 and TRBJ2-1, with D uncertain. The V and J ends lost 5 bases and 4 bases respectively, with 12 bases between them. CDR1 is SGHVS and CDR2 is FQNEAQ in the germline V gene. This CDR3 contains 14 residues. The CDR3 DNA is TGTGCCAGCAGCGGGTTAGGGTTGTACAATGAGCAGTTCTTC. Its protein is CASSGLGLYNEQFF.

The J gene is TRBJ1-6, the V gene TRBV4-3, with TRBD1 as a possible D gene (5 bases). The germline CDR1 and CDR2 sequences are LGHNA and YSLEER. Trimming shortened V by 4 bases and J by 7 bases, and 17 bases separated the two germline ends. The CDR3 has 16 amino acids. The CDR3 region is CASSPQWAGFNSPLHF. The CDR3 DNA sequence: TGCGCCAGCAGCCCCCAATGGGCAGGGTTCAATTCACCCCTCCACTTT.

V usage is TRBV5-1 and J usage is TRBJ2-5, with 10 bases identical to TRBD2. The CDR3 runs to 17 residues. Unmatched junction bases numbered 13, after V lost 5 bases and J lost 3 bases. The V gene's germline CDR1 is SGHRS and CDR2 YFSETQ. CDR3 region: CASRVTGSGGAKETQYF. The CDR3, as DNA: TGCGCCAGCAGGGTAACAGGAAGCGGGGGGGCCAAAGAGACCCAGTACTTC.

This sequence joins TRBV3-1 (or the pseudogene TRBV3-2) and TRBJ2-7; TRBD2 agrees at 11 bases. CDR1 and CDR2 (germline): LGHDT, YNNKEL (reference sequence). V lost 1 base to trimming and J lost 7 bases; unmatched junction nucleotides: 0. The CDR3 runs to 13 residues. This chain's CDR3 is CASSQGLAGEQYF. Here the CDR3 DNA reads TGTGCCAGCAGCCAAGGACTAGCGGGGGAGCAGTACTTC.

This clone was recorded only once. This chain connects TRBV29-1 to TRBJ1-5; the D gene is possibly TRBD1 (5 bases). The germline V and J ends were trimmed by 4 bases and 3 bases, with 10 bases remaining between them. The CDR3 has 13 residues. Germline V lookup: CDR1 SQVTM, CDR2 ANQGSEA. CDR3 coding DNA: TGCAGCGTTGGGGACGGTCCCAATCAGCCCCAGCATTTT. It encodes CSVGDGPNQPQHF.

V gene TRBV5-1 combines with J gene TRBJ1-6; 8 bases are a match to TRBD1. Germline V lookup: CDR1 SGHRS, CDR2 YFSETQ. The junction had 7 bases not matched to a gene; V was cut back by 5 bases and J by 6 bases. CDR3 length: 15 residues. Here the CDR3 DNA reads TGCGCCAGCAGGGCAGGGGGCGTCCGTAATTCACCCCTCCACTTT. Amino acid sequence: CASRAGGVRNSPLHF.

The rearrangement uses TRBV4-3 and TRBJ2-7; possibly TRBD1 or TRBD2 for D (5 bases each). The CDR3 runs 13 residues. V was pared by 3 bases and J by 6 bases, with 12 bases between. CDR1 LGHNA and CDR2 YSLEER come from the germline V gene. In DNA form, the CDR3 reads TGCGCCAGCAGCCAGTGGGGGAACAGCGAGCAGTACTTC. This sequence encodes CASSQWGNSEQYF.

With regard to this clone: The junction departs from the called germline gene at one end, perhaps through a read error. This sequence joins TRBV4-2 and TRBJ2-1; D perhaps matches TRBD1 (6 bases). CDR1 LGHNA and CDR2 YNFKEQ come from the germline V gene. CDR3 length equals 13 residues. The DNA for the CDR3 is TGTGCCAGCACCCAAGACAGGTACAATGAGCAGTTCTTC. The encoded protein is CASTQDRYNEQFF.

The chain joins TRBV12-5 to TRBJ1-2; D might be TRBD1 (6 bases). The germline V gene has CDR1 LGHNT and CDR2 FRNRAP. The CDR3 has 15 amino acids. V lost 2 bases and J 5 bases, leaving 15 bases between the germline ends. The CDR3 spells CASGLSAGVGYGYTF. The DNA of the CDR3 is TGTGCTAGTGGTTTGTCTGCAGGGGTAGGTTATGGCTACACCTTC.

The chain recombines TRBV6-5 with TRBJ2-6, with 8 bases lining up with TRBD1. V gave up 5 bases and J gave up 3 bases; unmatched junction bases: 3. The CDR3 totals 15 residues. Germline-derived CDR1 and CDR2 are MNHEY and SVGAGI. CDR3 amino acids: CASSTDRGGANVLTF. The CDR3 nucleotides read TGTGCCAGCAGTACAGACAGGGGTGGGGCCAACGTCCTGACTTTC.

This chain uses TRBV6-6 with TRBJ2-4; 11 bases agree with TRBD1. CDR3 length: 11 amino acids. Trimming at V came to 5 bases and at J to 15 bases, leaving 3 bases not matched to a gene. From germline, CDR1 is MNHNY and CDR2 SVGAGI (reference sequence). DNA of the CDR3: TGTGCCAGCAGTGGGGGACAGGGGGTGTACTTC. It is translated as CASSGGQGVYF.

This rearrangement joins TRBV5-6 to TRBJ1-2; 11 bases are a match to TRBD1. The CDR3 is 13 residues long. Germline V CDR1 and CDR2: SGHDT, YYEEEE. Trimming at V came to 4 bases and at J to 5 bases, leaving 1 base not matched to a gene. CDR3 region: CASSRDRGYGYTF. CDR3 nucleotide sequence: TGTGCCAGCAGCCGGGACAGGGGGTATGGCTACACCTTC.

This clone is deemed medium-sized (0.01 to 0.1%). V is TRBV6-4 and J is TRBJ1-2, with 10 bases fitting TRBD1. This CDR3 comprises 15 residues. Germline loops: CDR1 MRHNA, CDR2 SNTAGT. V shed 4 bases and J 6 bases; nucleotides not matched to a gene: 8. The CDR3 here is CASSATSGTGDGYTF. The CDR3 bases are TGTGCCAGCAGTGCCACGTCCGGGACAGGGGATGGCTACACCTTC.

V gene TRBV7-3 combines with J gene TRBJ2-5, with TRBD1 matching over 9 bases. Per the germline V gene, CDR1 is SGHTA and CDR2 is FQGTGA. Trimming removed 4 bases from V and 5 bases from J; junction bases left unmatched: 8. The CDR3 spans 15 residues. The CDR3 spells CASSSTQGAGETQYF. The CDR3 DNA sequence: TGTGCCAGCAGCTCAACACAGGGGGCTGGGGAGACCCAGTACTTC. Using reference TRBV7-3 and TRBJ2-5 for the parts outside the CDR3, the full variable domain is GAGVSQTPSNKVTEKGKYVELRCDPISGHTALYWYRQSLGQGPEFLIYFQGTGAADDSGLPNDRFFAVRPEGSVSTLKIQRTERGDSAVYLCASSSTQGAGETQYFGPGTRLLVL.

The chain employs TRBV6-6 and TRBJ1-5; D uncertain. The germline V gene has CDR1 MNHNY and CDR2 SVGAGI (reference sequence). V was trimmed by 7 bases and J by 1 base, leaving 5 bases between them. The CDR3 runs to 12 residues. The CDR3: CASTDSNQPQHF. CDR3 nucleotides: TGTGCCAGCACCGACAGCAATCAGCCCCAGCATTTT.

The chain joins TRBV5-1 to TRBJ1-4; D is possibly TRBD1 (5 bases). Deletions cut 4 bases from V and 7 bases from J, with 23 bases between. Germline CDR1 reads SGHRS; CDR2 reads YFSETQ. This CDR3 spans 17 amino acids. The CDR3 nucleotides are TGCGCCAGCAGCCAACCCGGGGCCAGGGCTCGGGGTGAAAAACTGTTTTTT. As protein: CASSQPGARARGEKLFF.

The V gene is TRBV4-3, the J gene TRBJ2-1; 10 bases fit TRBD1. The V gene end was trimmed by 4 bases and the J gene end by 4 bases; junction bases not matched to a gene: 4. CDR1 is LGHNA, CDR2 YSLEER, per germline. The CDR3 totals 15 residues. CDR3 coding DNA: TGCGCCAGCAGCCGAACGGGACAGGGGTACAATGAGCAGTTCTTC. It is translated as CASSRTGQGYNEQFF.

The chain links TRBV6-5 to TRBJ2-1, with TRBD1 matching over 10 bases. Germline V CDR1 and CDR2: MNHEY, SVGAGI. V dropped 4 bases and J dropped 6; count of bases not matched to a gene: 6. This CDR3 has 15 residues. This chain's CDR3 is CASSSRDRGPNEQFF. The CDR3, as DNA: TGTGCCAGCAGTTCCCGGGACAGGGGTCCCAATGAGCAGTTCTTC.

This clone was counted a single time. J is TRBJ1-2 and V is TRBV24-1, with unresolved D. This CDR3 has 15 residues. The ends were cut back, 5 bases at V and 5 bases at J, with 17 bases in the middle. Looked up from germline, CDR1 is KGHDR and CDR2 is SFDVKD. The CDR3 reads CATSGPTPGLYGYTF. CDR3 nucleotide sequence: TGTGCCACCAGTGGCCCAACCCCTGGACTGTATGGCTACACCTTC.

The chain links TRBV7-9 to TRBJ2-7, with D possibly matching TRBD2 (6 bases). Germline values: CDR1 SEHNR, CDR2 FQNEAQ (reference sequence). Trimming took off 1 base at V and 0 bases at J, with 13 bases between the two ends. CDR3 length equals 16 residues. The CDR3 sequence: CASSLVGGGNSYEQYF. The CDR3 DNA follows: TGTGCCAGCAGCTTAGTGGGGGGTGGTAACTCCTACGAGCAGTACTTC.

This chain joins TRBV7-3 and TRBJ2-7; D is unresolved. The CDR3 spans 15 residues. V was pared by 2 bases and J by 3 bases, with 14 bases between. Germline V lookup: CDR1 SGHTA, CDR2 FQGTGA. This chain's CDR3 is CASSLGQDPIYEQYF. In DNA form, the CDR3 reads TGTGCCAGCAGCTTAGGCCAGGATCCGATCTACGAGCAGTACTTC.

The chain has TRBV19 and TRBJ1-2, with 8 bases lining up with TRBD1. Germline lookup yields CDR1 LNHDA and CDR2 SQIVND (reference sequence). V was pared by 8 bases and J by 2 bases, with 13 bases of the junction left unmatched. This CDR3 is built from 16 residues. The CDR3 here is CASVKTGEGRNYGYTF. For the CDR3, the DNA is TGTGCCAGTGTAAAGACAGGGGAGGGAAGGAACTATGGCTACACCTTC.

The V gene is TRBV3-1 (or the pseudogene TRBV3-2), the J gene TRBJ1-1; D remains unclear. The CDR3 is made up of 13 amino acids. CDR1 LGHDT and CDR2 YNNKEL come from the germline V gene (reference sequence). V lost 1 base to trimming and J lost 10 bases, with 13 bases between them. The CDR3: CASSQGSPVVAFF. CDR3 in DNA: TGTGCCAGCAGCCAAGGCAGTCCGGTTGTAGCTTTCTTT.

The genes are TRBV6-5 and TRBJ1-2; no firm D call. CDR3 size: 13 residues. Trimming took 2 bases from V and 4 from J, leaving 8 bases between them. CDR1 and CDR2 from the germline V gene are MNHEY and SVGAGI. The CDR3 loop reads CASSYPEGYGYTF. CDR3 in DNA: TGTGCCAGCAGTTACCCCGAGGGCTATGGCTACACCTTC.

This sequence joins TRBV2 and TRBJ1-1, with 9 nucleotides matching TRBD1. Trimming removed 1 base from V and 7 bases from J; junction bases left unmatched: 7. The germline gives CDR1 SNHLY, CDR2 FYNNEI. The CDR3 has 15 residues. This chain's CDR3 is CASSEGGQGFVEAFF. The CDR3 DNA reads TGTGCCAGCAGTGAAGGGGGACAGGGATTTGTTGAAGCTTTCTTT.

The V gene is TRBV7-9, the J gene TRBJ1-1; D might be TRBD1 (6 bases). The V gene's germline CDR1 is SEHNR and CDR2 FQNEAQ (reference sequence). This CDR3 contains 17 residues. The V end lost 6 bases, the J end lost 4 bases, and 24 bases lay between the germline ends. This chain's CDR3 is CASSYVGQLDRGTEAFF. CDR3 sequence (DNA): TGTGCCAGCAGTTACGTCGGACAGCTTGACCGCGGCACTGAAGCTTTCTTT. The full variable domain, with the rest looked up from reference TRBV7-9 and TRBJ1-1, is DTGVSQNPRHKITKRGQNVTFRCDPISEHNRLYWYRQTLGQGPEFLTYFQNEAQLEKSRLLSDRFSAERPKGSFSTLEIQRTEQGDSAMYLCASSYVGQLDRGTEAFFGQGTRLTVV.

The chain links TRBV19 to TRBJ2-5; 9 bases fit TRBD1. With V trimmed by 9 bases and J by 2 bases, 10 bases remained unmatched. CDR1 LNHDA and CDR2 SQIVND come from the germline V gene (reference sequence). The CDR3 runs to 15 residues. CDR3 sequence: CASMKQGALQETQYF. Here the CDR3 DNA reads TGTGCCAGCATGAAACAGGGGGCATTGCAAGAGACCCAGTACTTC. The full variable domain, completed using reference TRBV19 and TRBJ2-5, is DGGITQSPKYLFRKEGQNVTLSCEQNLNHDAMYWYRQDPGQGLRLIYYSQIVNDFQKGDIAEGYSVSREKKESFPLTVTSAQKNPTAFYLCASMKQGALQETQYFGPGTRLLVL.

The sample holds one count of this clone. The V and J genes are TRBV6-5 and TRBJ2-3; 8 bases fit TRBD2. This CDR3 has 14 residues. Germline CDR1 MNHEY, CDR2 SVGAGI. V gave up 7 bases and J gave up 6 bases; unmatched junction bases: 9. CDR3 protein: CASKSGGALDTQYF. The CDR3 nucleotides are TGTGCCAGCAAATCGGGGGGGGCATTGGATACGCAGTATTTT.